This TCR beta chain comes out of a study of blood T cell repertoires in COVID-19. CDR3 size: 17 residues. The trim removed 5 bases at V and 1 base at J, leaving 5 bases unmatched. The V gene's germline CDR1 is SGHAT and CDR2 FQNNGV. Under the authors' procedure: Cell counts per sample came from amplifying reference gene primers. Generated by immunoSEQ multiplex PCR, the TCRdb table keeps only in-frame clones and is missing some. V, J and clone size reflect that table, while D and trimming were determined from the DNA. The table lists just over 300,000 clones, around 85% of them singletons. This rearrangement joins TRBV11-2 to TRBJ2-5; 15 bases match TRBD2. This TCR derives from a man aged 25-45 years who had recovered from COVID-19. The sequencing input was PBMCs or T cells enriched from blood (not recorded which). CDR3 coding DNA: TGTGCCAGCAGCCTTGGGACTAGCGGGGGGAGCCAAGAGACCCAGTACTTC. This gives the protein CASSLGTSGGSQETQYF.